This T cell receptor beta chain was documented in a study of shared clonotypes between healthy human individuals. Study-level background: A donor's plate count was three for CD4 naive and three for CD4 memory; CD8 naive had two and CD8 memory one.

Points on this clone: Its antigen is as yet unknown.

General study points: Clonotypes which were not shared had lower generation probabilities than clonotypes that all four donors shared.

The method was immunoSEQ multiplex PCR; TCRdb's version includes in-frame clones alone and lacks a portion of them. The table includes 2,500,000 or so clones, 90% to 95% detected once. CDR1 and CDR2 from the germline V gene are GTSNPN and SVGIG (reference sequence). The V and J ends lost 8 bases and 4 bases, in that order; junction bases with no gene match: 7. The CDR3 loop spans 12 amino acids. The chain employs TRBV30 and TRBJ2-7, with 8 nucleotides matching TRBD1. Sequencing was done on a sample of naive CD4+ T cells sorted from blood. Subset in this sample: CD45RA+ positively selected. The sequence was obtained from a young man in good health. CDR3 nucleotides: TGTGCCGGCAAGGGACAGGTTTACGAGCAGTACTTC. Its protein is CAGKGQVYEQYF.